The 3 T cell receptor beta chains below were found in one sample sequenced in a study of CD8 T cells in Susac syndrome. RNA in amounts of about 0.5 to 1 ug was reverse transcribed with random hexamers. TCRdb reprocessed the immunoSEQ multiplex PCR reads with MiXCR, giving one entry per CDR3 protein. Here the sample spans approximately 160,000 distinct CDR3 sequences, roughly 95% being singletons. Sequencing was performed on CD4+ T cells from PBMCs. These receptor sequences come from a human donor with Susac syndrome.

The rearrangement links TRBV27 to TRBJ2-7; possibly TRBD2 for D (6 bases). There are 13 residues in the CDR3. Germline V gene sequence: CDR1 MNHEY, CDR2 SMNVEV (reference sequence). The ends were cut back, 7 bases at V and 2 bases at J, with 12 bases in the middle. The CDR3 loop reads CASIYGEAYEQYF. The CDR3, as DNA: TGTGCCAGCATATATGGGGAGGCCTACGAGCAGTACTTC.

This rearrangement joins TRBV6-6 to TRBJ1-2; 12 bases fit TRBD1. CDR3 length: 16 amino acids. The germline CDR1 and CDR2 sequences are MNHNY and SVGAGI (reference sequence). V lost 5 bases and J lost 5; bases outside the gene matches: 9. Here the CDR3 reads CASSKGQGATSYGYTF. DNA for the CDR3: TGTGCCAGCAGTAAGGGACAGGGGGCGACCTCTTATGGCTACACCTTC.

CDR3 sequence: CSTDRVDQPQHF. The CDR3 coding sequence is TGCAGTACGGACAGGGTGGATCAGCCCCAGCATTTT. The chain uses TRBV20-1 and TRBJ1-5; 8 bases line up with TRBD1. Germline V gene lookup returns CDR1 DFQATT and CDR2 SNEGSKA (reference sequence). The CDR3 runs 12 residues. With 8 bases clipped from V and 5 bases from J, the junction kept 5 bases outside the gene matches.